This T cell receptor beta chain originates from a study of T cell repertoires in cytomegalovirus infection. Turning to the study itself: HLA-B-restricted CMV epitopes that are well studied, plus recently identified HLA-C-restricted ones, were used by the study. Public TCR beta signature analysis indicated the presence of both CMV infection and matching HLA type. Study conclusions and caveats: It was HLA-C-restricted CMV-specific TCR beta clonotypes that dominated the response ex vivo.

Using its own MiXCR run on the reads, TCRdb lists one record per CDR3 protein. The sample records approximately 220,000 distinct CDR3 sequences, 35% to 40% being singletons. V was pared by 6 bases and J by 1 base, with 3 bases of the junction left unmatched. CDR1 and CDR2 from the germline V gene are ENHRY and SYGVKD. This CDR3 has 13 residues. With respect to this clonotype: Its matching antigen is unknown.

The J gene is TRBJ2-7, the V gene TRBV10-3, with TRBD1 identical over 7 bases. This TCR was sampled from a human donor in good health (CMV status not recorded). Some clones in this sample may be carry-over from other donors' samples. Sequencing used CD8+ T cells from cultured PBMCs, obtained from culture after CMV antigen stimulation. The CDR3 protein is CAIRPGQSYEQYF. DNA of the CDR3: TGTGCCATCAGGCCGGGACAGTCCTACGAGCAGTACTTC.